The subject of this entry is one T cell receptor (beta chain). This CDR3 is also generated by other DNA sequences in the sample. The V gene lost 2 bases and the J gene lost 7 bases, with 9 bases spanning the gap. Germline values: CDR1 SNHLY, CDR2 FYNNEI. CDR3 length: 12 amino acids. Sequencing used immunoSEQ multiplex PCR; TCRdb keeps in-frame clones, though not all of them. The table includes 77,000 or so clones, 91% detected once. This specimen belongs to a study of control samples from healthy donors and cancer patients. Sequenced material: blood. The receptor was derived from a man aged 25-40 years in good health. V is TRBV2 and J is TRBJ2-7; D is undetermined. The CDR3 loop reads CASSENVNEQYF. The DNA for the CDR3 is TGTGCCAGCAGTGAAAACGTGAATGAGCAGTACTTC. The full variable domain, rest sourced from reference TRBV2 and TRBJ2-7, is EPEVTQTPSHQVTQMGQEVILRCVPISNHLYFYWYRQILGQKVEFLVSFYNNEISEKSEIFDDQFSVERPDGSNFTLKIRSTKLEDSAMYFCASSENVNEQYFGPGTRLTVT.